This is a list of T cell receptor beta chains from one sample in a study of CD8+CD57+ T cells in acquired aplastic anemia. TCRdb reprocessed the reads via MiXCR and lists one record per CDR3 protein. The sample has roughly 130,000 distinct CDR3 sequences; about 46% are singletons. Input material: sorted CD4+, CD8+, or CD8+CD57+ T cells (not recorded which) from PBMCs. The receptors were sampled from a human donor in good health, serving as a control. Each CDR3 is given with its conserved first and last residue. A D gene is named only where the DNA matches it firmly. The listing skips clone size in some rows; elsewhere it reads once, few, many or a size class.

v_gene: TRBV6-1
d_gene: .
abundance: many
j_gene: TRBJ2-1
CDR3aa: CASSEEGRGGYNEQFF
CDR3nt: TGTGCCAGCAGTGAAGAAGGGCGGGGCGGGTACAATGAGCAGTTCTTC

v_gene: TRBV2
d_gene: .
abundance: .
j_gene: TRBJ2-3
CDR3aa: CASTSQGNTQYF
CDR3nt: TGTGCCAGCACCTCACAGGGAAATACGCAGTATTTT

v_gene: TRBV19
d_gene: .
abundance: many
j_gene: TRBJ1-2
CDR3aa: CASSIDARRGYTF
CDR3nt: TGTGCCAGTAGTATAGACGCCAGACGAGGCTACACCTTC

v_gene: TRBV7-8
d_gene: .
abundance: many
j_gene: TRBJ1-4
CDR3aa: CASSFSGGGEKLFF
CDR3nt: TGTGCCAGCAGCTTTAGTGGGGGCGGAGAAAAACTGTTTTTT

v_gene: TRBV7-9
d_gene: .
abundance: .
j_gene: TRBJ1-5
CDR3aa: CASSLEGGSNQPQHF
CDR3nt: TGTGCCAGCAGCTTAGAGGGGGGCAGCAATCAGCCCCAGCATTTT

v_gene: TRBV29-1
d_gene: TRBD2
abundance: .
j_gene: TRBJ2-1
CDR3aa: CSVEDPGTSGGNEQFF
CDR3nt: TGCAGCGTTGAAGATCCAGGGACTAGCGGGGGCAATGAGCAGTTCTTC

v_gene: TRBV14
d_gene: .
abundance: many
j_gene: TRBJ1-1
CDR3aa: CASSPGLLNTEAFF
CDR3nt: TGTGCCAGCAGCCCGGGACTGCTGAACACTGAAGCTTTCTTT

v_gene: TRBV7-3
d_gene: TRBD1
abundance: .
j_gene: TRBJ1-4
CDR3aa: CASSASGTGVEKLFF
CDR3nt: TGTGCCAGCAGCGCTTCCGGGACAGGGGTAGAAAAACTGTTTTTT

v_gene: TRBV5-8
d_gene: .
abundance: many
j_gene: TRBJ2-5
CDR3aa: CASSRGGAGKETQYF
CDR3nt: TGTGCCAGCAGCCGTGGCGGGGCCGGGAAGGAGACCCAGTACTTC

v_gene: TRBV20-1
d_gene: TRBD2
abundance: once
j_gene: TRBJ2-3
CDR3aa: CSASPLAGGSDTQYF
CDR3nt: TGCAGTGCTAGTCCGTTAGCGGGGGGGTCAGATACGCAGTATTTT

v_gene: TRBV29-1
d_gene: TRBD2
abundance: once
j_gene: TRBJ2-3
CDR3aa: CSAGGSTDTQYF
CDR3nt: TGCAGCGCGGGGGGGAGCACAGATACGCAGTATTTT

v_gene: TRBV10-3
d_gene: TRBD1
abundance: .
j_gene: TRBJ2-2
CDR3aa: CAISGQGGSGELFF
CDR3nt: TGTGCCATCAGCGGACAGGGCGGGTCCGGGGAGCTGTTTTTT

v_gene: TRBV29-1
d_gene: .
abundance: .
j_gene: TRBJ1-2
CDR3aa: CSSTARNGYTF
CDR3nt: TGCAGCTCCACTGCGAGGAATGGCTACACCTTC

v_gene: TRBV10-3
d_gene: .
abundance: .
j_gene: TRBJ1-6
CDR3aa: CATKARDNSPLHF
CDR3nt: TGTGCCACGAAGGCCAGGGATAATTCACCCCTCCACTTT

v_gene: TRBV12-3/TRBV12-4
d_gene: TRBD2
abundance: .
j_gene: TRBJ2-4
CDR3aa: CASSFWGTSGGEAKNIQYF
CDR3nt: TGTGCCAGCAGTTTTTGGGGGACTAGCGGGGGGGAGGCCAAAAACATTCAGTACTTC

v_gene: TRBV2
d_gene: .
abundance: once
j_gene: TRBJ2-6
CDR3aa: CASSGRTAGANVLTF
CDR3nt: TGTGCCAGCAGTGGGAGGACAGCTGGGGCCAACGTCCTGACTTTC

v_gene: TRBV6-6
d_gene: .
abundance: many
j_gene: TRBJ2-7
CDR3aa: CASSYSTGLSYEQYF
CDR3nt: TGTGCCAGCAGTTACTCCACAGGGCTATCCTACGAGCAGTACTTC

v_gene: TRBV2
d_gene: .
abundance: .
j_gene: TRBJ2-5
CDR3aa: CASSEYEETQYF
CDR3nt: TGTGCCAGCAGTGAATACGAAGAGACCCAGTACTTC

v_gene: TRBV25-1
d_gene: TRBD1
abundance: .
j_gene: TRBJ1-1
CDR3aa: CASSNRGRGTEAFF
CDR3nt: TGTGCCAGCAGTAACAGGGGGCGGGGGACTGAAGCTTTCTTT

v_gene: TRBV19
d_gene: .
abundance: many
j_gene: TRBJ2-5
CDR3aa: CASSMSGAGTPGETQYF
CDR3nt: TGTGCCAGTAGTATGTCCGGGGCTGGAACACCTGGAGAGACCCAGTACTTC

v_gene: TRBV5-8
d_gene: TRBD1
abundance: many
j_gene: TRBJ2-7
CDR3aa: CASSLQPGQGYEQYF
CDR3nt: TGTGCCAGCAGCTTGCAGCCGGGACAGGGTTACGAGCAGTACTTC

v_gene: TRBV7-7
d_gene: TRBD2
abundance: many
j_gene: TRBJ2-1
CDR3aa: CASSLSRAGGQFF
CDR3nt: TGTGCCAGCAGCTTAAGCCGGGCGGGGGGGCAGTTCTTC